The 18 T cell receptor beta chains presented below share a single source sample, sequenced in a study of identical twins. One entry per CDR3 protein results from TCRdb running MiXCR on the 5' RACE reads. The data hold hundreds of thousands of distinct CDR3 sequences, with 18% observed a single time. In addition, the sample was reused for a study of T cells expressing NK-cell markers.

Sequencing was carried out using PBMCs. The receptors were sampled from a woman aged 18-29 years in good health.

This clonotype was recorded a few times. This chain uses TRBV7-2 with TRBJ1-2; unclear D gene. This CDR3 region has 12 residues. The germline V gene encodes CDR1 SGHTA and CDR2 FQGNSA. The V end lost 2 bases, the J end lost 6 bases, and 7 bases lay between the germline ends. The CDR3 region is CASSLQRDGYTF. CDR3 coding DNA: TGTGCCAGCAGCTTACAAAGAGATGGCTACACCTTC.

This clonotype was picked up a small number of times. The chain is built from TRBV7-6 and TRBJ2-3; tentative D call: TRBD1 (5 bases). This CDR3 is 16 amino acids long. Deletions cut 5 bases from V and 2 bases from J, with 17 bases between. Germline CDR1 and CDR2: SGHVS and FNYEAQ. This chain's CDR3 is CASSHFLRGVTDTQYF. The CDR3 region has the DNA TGTGCCAGCAGCCATTTTTTAAGGGGCGTCACAGATACGCAGTATTTT.

This clonotype was found a few times. The chain is built from TRBV7-2 and TRBJ2-7; the D gene is possibly TRBD2 (5 bases). In germline, CDR1 is SGHTA, CDR2 FQGNSA. The CDR3 is 15 residues long. The ends were cut back, 5 bases at V and 0 bases at J, with 14 bases in the middle. In DNA, the CDR3 is TGTGCCAGCAGCCAAAGTGCCCGGGACTCCTACGAGCAGTACTTC. This encodes CASSQSARDSYEQYF.

This clonotype was recorded many times. The J gene is TRBJ2-1, the V gene TRBV18; 13 nucleotides match TRBD2. The germline V gene has CDR1 KGHSH and CDR2 LQKENI. After removal of 3 bases from V and 5 bases from J, the junction contained 1 base not matched to a gene. The CDR3 loop spans 15 amino acids. The CDR3 loop reads CASSPGLAGDNEQFF. CDR3 bases: TGTGCCAGCTCACCCGGACTAGCGGGGGACAATGAGCAGTTCTTC.

The chain employs TRBV9 and TRBJ2-5; D perhaps matches TRBD2 (6 bases). CDR3 length: 13 amino acids. V was trimmed by 0 bases and J by 9 bases, leaving 12 bases between them. Germline V gives CDR1 SGDLS, CDR2 YYNGEE. The CDR3 loop is CASSVGTMGAQYF. CDR3 bases: TGTGCCAGCAGCGTAGGGACTATGGGGGCCCAGTACTTC.

This clonotype was found a few times. The chain is built from TRBV5-1 and TRBJ1-1; D uncertain. Germline lookup yields CDR1 SGHRS and CDR2 YFSETQ. The CDR3 is 15 residues long. The V gene lost 0 bases and the J gene lost 4 bases, with 13 bases spanning the gap. The CDR3 nucleotides are TGCGCCAGCAGCTTGGGAGGGATGAGCATCACTGAAGCTTTCTTT. Translated, it gives CASSLGGMSITEAFF. The variable domain in full, with the rest retrieved from reference TRBV5-1 and TRBJ1-1, is KAGVTQTPRYLIKTRGQQVTLSCSPISGHRSVSWYQQTPGQGLQFLFEYFSETQRNKGNFPGRFSGRQFSNSRSEMNVSTLELGDSALYLCASSLGGMSITEAFFGQGTRLTVV.

This clonotype was observed a handful of times. This rearrangement joins TRBV6-1 to TRBJ2-1, with 7 nucleotides matching TRBD2. Losses at the gene ends were 6 bases for V and 0 bases for J; bases not matched to a gene: 5. The CDR3 runs 15 residues. Germline CDR1 is MNHNS and CDR2 is SASEGT. The CDR3, as DNA: TGTGCCAGCAGCCGCGGGAGTTACTCCTACAATGAGCAGTTCTTC. This translates into CASSRGSYSYNEQFF.

J is TRBJ2-1 and V is TRBV12-3 or TRBV12-4; D is perhaps TRBD2 (5 bases). With 6 bases removed from V and 8 bases from J, the gap between germline ends came to 14 bases. The length of the CDR3 is 13 residues. The CDR3 loop reads CASSSLRDDEQFF. The CDR3 coding sequence is TGTGCCAGCAGCAGCTTACGGGATGATGAGCAGTTCTTC.

This clonotype was observed at least ten times. V usage is TRBV5-1 and J usage is TRBJ2-7, with 7 bases fitting TRBD2. The germline CDR1 and CDR2 sequences are SGHRS and YFSETQ. The CDR3 extends over 15 amino acids. J lost 2 bases, V lost 4 bases, and 9 bases had no gene match. This CDR3 reads CASSPSSSGPYEQYF. Here the CDR3 DNA reads TGCGCCAGCAGCCCTAGCTCTAGCGGACCCTACGAGCAGTACTTC. Drawing the rest from reference TRBV5-1 and TRBJ2-7, the complete variable domain is KAGVTQTPRYLIKTRGQQVTLSCSPISGHRSVSWYQQTPGQGLQFLFEYFSETQRNKGNFPGRFSGRQFSNSRSEMNVSTLELGDSALYLCASSPSSSGPYEQYFGPGTRLTVT.

This clonotype was seen at least ten times. The chain couples TRBV12-3 or TRBV12-4 to TRBJ2-7, with D perhaps TRBD2 (6 bases). V shed 8 bases and J shed 3 bases, with 14 bases lying between them. The CDR3 runs 13 residues. CDR3 nucleotides: TGTGCCAGCCGGGAGCAGGGTCTCTACGAGCAGTACTTC. Its protein product is CASREQGLYEQYF.

This clonotype appeared many times. V gene TRBV12-3 or TRBV12-4 combines with J gene TRBJ1-2; TRBD1 aligns across 8 bases. The J segment lost 4 bases and the V segment lost 6 bases, leaving 10 bases of the junction unmatched. The CDR3 has 15 amino acids. The CDR3 here is CASRLTGDIFYGYTF. As DNA, the CDR3 is TGTGCCAGCAGACTGACAGGGGACATATTCTATGGCTACACCTTC.

This clonotype was seen at least ten times. The chain is built from TRBV5-6 and TRBJ1-1; 9 nucleotides align to TRBD1. V shed 5 bases and J 1 base; nucleotides not matched to a gene: 3. From germline, CDR1 is SGHDT and CDR2 YYEEEE. This CDR3 comprises 14 residues. The CDR3 bases are TGTGCCAGCAGTTCGACAGGGGGGAACACTGAAGCTTTCTTT. Its translation is CASSSTGGNTEAFF. Full variable domain (outside the CDR3, taken from reference TRBV5-6 and TRBJ1-1): DAGVTQSPTHLIKTRGQQVTLRCSPKSGHDTVSWYQQALGQGPQFIFQYYEEEERQRGNFPDRFSGHQFPNYSSELNVNALLLGDSALYLCASSSTGGNTEAFFGQGTRLTVV.

The CDR3 is CSARLGGQETQYF. CDR3 DNA: TGCAGTGCTAGATTGGGGGGACAAGAGACCCAGTACTTC. This chain connects TRBV20-1 to TRBJ2-5; TRBD2 might be the D (6 bases). The V end was cut by 2 bases, the J end by 2 bases, with 9 bases between. The CDR3 totals 13 residues. Germline loops: CDR1 DFQATT, CDR2 SNEGSKA (reference sequence).

The chain joins TRBV7-8 to TRBJ1-1; D not certain. Germline CDR1 and CDR2: SGHVS and FQNEAQ. This CDR3 is 15 amino acids long. The V end lost 2 bases, the J end lost 1 base, and 11 bases lay between the germline ends. The CDR3 here is CASSLFGEPNTEAFF. Written as DNA, the CDR3 is TGTGCCAGCAGCTTATTCGGGGAACCGAACACTGAAGCTTTCTTT.

This clonotype was recorded only once. The chain recombines TRBV11-2 with TRBJ2-2, with D perhaps matching TRBD1 or TRBD2 (5 bases each). Germline V gene data show CDR1 as SGHAT and CDR2 as FQNNGV. V was clipped by 5 bases and J by 2 bases, with 21 bases between them. The CDR3 has 18 residues. CDR3 amino acids: CASSVRARGEINTGELFF. The DNA of the CDR3 is TGTGCCAGCAGCGTTAGAGCGAGAGGGGAAATTAACACCGGGGAGCTGTTTTTT. Filled out from reference TRBV11-2 and TRBJ2-2, the complete variable domain reads EAGVAQSPRYKIIEKRQSVAFWCNPISGHATLYWYQQILGQGPKLLIQFQNNGVVDDSQLPKDRFSAERLKGVDSTLKIQPAKLEDSAVYLCASSVRARGEINTGELFFGEGSRLTVL.

V is TRBV2 and J is TRBJ2-1, with TRBD2 as a possible D gene (6 bases). V dropped 10 bases and J dropped 1 base, with 11 bases sitting between them. The germline gives CDR1 SNHLY, CDR2 FYNNEI. This CDR3 is 13 amino acids long. The CDR3 DNA reads as TGTGCCACGTTAGCGGATTCCTACAATGAGCAGTTCTTC. Translating it yields CATLADSYNEQFF.

This clonotype was observed a handful of times. The J gene is TRBJ2-1, the V gene TRBV6-2 or TRBV6-3; 9 bases line up with TRBD2. Germline CDR1 and CDR2: MNHEY and SVGEGT. V was pared by 2 bases and J by 8 bases, with 13 bases of the junction left unmatched. The CDR3 spans 17 residues. DNA of the CDR3: TGTGCCAGCAGTTACGGTCGGGCTAGCGGGGTCTCCGATGAGCAGTTCTTC. Translation gives CASSYGRASGVSDEQFF.

Note on this clonotype: One end of the junction varies from germline; a read error may be responsible. The V gene is TRBV5-1, the J gene TRBJ2-2; possible D gene TRBD1, 5 bases. Germline V gene lookup returns CDR1 SGHRS and CDR2 YFSETQ. The CDR3 length is 15 residues. The CDR3 DNA reads as TGTGCCAGCAGCTTGGGGCAGCTGAACACCGGGGAGCTGTTTTTT. It translates to CASSLGQLNTGELFF.